The T cell receptor beta chain under discussion was sequenced for a study of OX40 agonist ivuxolimab in advanced cancers. The wider study: Dose-escalation subjects each had hepatocellular carcinoma, melanoma, renal cell or head and neck cancer. Partial responses were achieved by three patients, one with hepatocellular carcinoma and two with cutaneous melanoma.

The data were produced by immunoSEQ multiplex PCR, yet TCRdb's version contains in-frame clones alone and is incomplete. This sample has about 69,000 clones, with about 84% found just once. The sample in question was CD4+ or CD8+ T cells sorted from blood, obtained in a trial of the OX40 agonist ivuxolimab. This clonotype was sampled from an adult with an advanced solid tumor such as melanoma, head and neck, liver or kidney cancer.

CDR3 region: CASSLDLPPADQYF. The CDR3 bases are TGCGCCAGCAGCTTGGATCTTCCCCCGGCAGACCAGTACTTC. V gene TRBV5-1 combines with J gene TRBJ2-5; no definite D call. Germline CDR1 SGHRS, CDR2 YFSETQ. CDR3 length: 14 residues. Trimming took 0 bases from V and 10 from J, leaving 16 bases between them.